The sequence of this TCR beta chain was determined in a study of metastatic and nonmetastatic thyroid tumors. Study information: The authors compared repertoires across blood and tumor or nodule tissue from malignant and benign thyroid patients.

All patients were untreated before thyroid surgery. TCRdb recomputed clones from the PCR reads via MiXCR. The sample lists almost 25,000 clones; roughly an eighth were seen once. Trimming stripped 0 bases from V and 1 base from J, with 9 bases between. The germline CDR1 and CDR2 sequences are KGHSH and LQKENI. The CDR3 totals 15 residues. General study points: Benign nodules were reported to have significantly lower TCR beta diversity than malignant thyroid tumors, in blood and tumor.

This clone was counted many times. The antigen is undetermined. Sequencing was done on a sample of blood. This sequence was found in a female donor with papillary thyroid cancer or a benign thyroid nodule (not recorded which). Some clones in this sample may be carry-over from other donors' samples. The chain combines TRBV18 with TRBJ1-1; possible D gene TRBD1, 5 bases. The DNA of the CDR3 is TGTGCCAGCTCACCACCGGGGACGGCGAACACTGAAGCTTTCTTT. Its translation: CASSPPGTANTEAFF.